A selection of T cell receptor beta chains follows, all from one sample in a study of a mutant IDH1 vaccine in newly diagnosed glioma. Measured with immunoSEQ multiplex PCR; TCRdb has only the in-frame clones, and not every one. The data hold approximately 39,000 clones, with roughly 79% observed a single time. The antigens for these receptors are not known. Sequences were derived from PBMCs, sampled from a glioma patient whose treatment included an IDH1 peptide vaccine. These TCRs come from a man between 45 and 60 years old with glioma. The CDR3 runs from the conserved cysteine through the conserved F or W. D genes are given only for firm matches. For some rows the clone size is stated as once, few or many, or as a class when expanded; others skip it.

.	TRBJ2-3	TRBV5-6	.	TGTGCCAGCAGCTCGGGGGTCACAGATACGCAGTATTTT	CASSSGVTDTQYF
TRBD2	TRBJ2-2	TRBV7-8	once	TGTGCCAGCAGCTCAACTTCGACTAGCGGGGGCACCGGGGAGCTGTTTTTT	CASSSTSTSGGTGELFF
.	TRBJ1-4	TRBV9	.	TGTGCCAGCAGCCGCGGGACAACCGATGAAAAACTGTTTTTT	CASSRGTTDEKLFF
.	TRBJ2-1	TRBV4-3	.	TGCGCCAGCAGCCAAGATTTGAACAATGAGCAGTTCTTC	CASSQDLNNEQFF
TRBD1	TRBJ1-1	TRBV30	once	TGTGCCTGGAGTCGACAGGGAGGGACTGAAGCTTTCTTT	CAWSRQGGTEAFF
.	TRBJ2-5	TRBV6-5	.	TGTGCCAGCACCCGCAGGGTCTCCCAAGAGACCCAGTACTTC	CASTRRVSQETQYF
.	TRBJ2-2	TRBV6-6	.	TGTGCCAGCAGTTGGAGTGGAGCCGGGGAGCTGTTTTTT	CASSWSGAGELFF
.	TRBJ1-3	TRBV2	.	TGTGCCAGCAGGTCAGGGTACTCTGGAAACACCATATATTTT	CASRSGYSGNTIYF
TRBD1	TRBJ1-2	TRBV5-1	.	TGCGCCAGCAGCTTGGAGCCCCGGACAGGACAGGCTGGCTACACCTTC	CASSLEPRTGQAGYTF
TRBD2	TRBJ2-7	TRBV18	.	TGTGCCAGCTCACCATCGGGACTAGACTTCGAGCAGTACTTC	CASSPSGLDFEQYF
.	TRBJ2-7	TRBV5-1	.	TGCGCCAGCAGCTCCGCCTACGAGCAGTACTTC	CASSSAYEQYF
.	TRBJ1-3	TRBV6-6	.	TGTGCCAGCACTTCCGGGGTCTCCGACACCATATATTTT	CASTSGVSDTIYF
.	TRBJ2-7	TRBV2	.	TGTGCCAGCCGCGGAGGCTCCTACGAGCAGTACTTC	CASRGGSYEQYF
.	TRBJ1-1	TRBV29-1	.	TGCAGCGTTGAAGTCCGGAGTCGGCGGTACTCATTT	CSVEVRSRRYSF
.	TRBJ2-3	TRBV27	.	TGTGCCAGCAGAGAATTCACAGATACGCAGTATTTT	CASREFTDTQYF
TRBD1	TRBJ1-2	TRBV9	.	TGTGCCAGCAGCGGGAGGACAGGGGGCGCAAAACACTATGGCTACACCTTC	CASSGRTGGAKHYGYTF
.	TRBJ2-5	TRBV5-4	.	TGTGCCAGCAGCCCGGACGACGGCACCCAGTACTTC	CASSPDDGTQYF
.	TRBJ2-7	TRBV9	.	TGTGCCAGCAGCGGATCCGGGACACCCGATTACGAGCAGTACTTC	CASSGSGTPDYEQYF
TRBD1	TRBJ1-6	TRBV5-6	.	TGTGCCAGCAGCCGTGGACAGGGCGCCTATAATTCACCCCTCCACTTT	CASSRGQGAYNSPLHF
.	TRBJ1-2	TRBV6-6	.	TGTGCCAGCAGGACGGGAGGATCTGGGGGCTATGGCTACACCTTC	CASRTGGSGGYGYTF
TRBD1	TRBJ2-7	TRBV5-4	.	TGTGCCAGCAGCTGGGACAGGGGAATCGGGGACGAGCAGTACTTC	CASSWDRGIGDEQYF
TRBD1	TRBJ1-2	TRBV14	.	TGTGCCAGCAGCCTACCCGGGCTACAGGGGTACACCTTC	CASSLPGLQGYTF
TRBD1	TRBJ2-7	TRBV4-1	.	TGCGCCAGCAGCCAAGACGGGACAGGGACCTACGAGCAGTACTTC	CASSQDGTGTYEQYF
TRBD1	TRBJ2-7	TRBV19	.	TGTGCCAGTAGCCGGGACAGGGTTGGGATCGCCTACGAGCAGTACTTC	CASSRDRVGIAYEQYF
TRBD1	TRBJ2-5	TRBV10-3	.	TGTGCCATCAGTGAGTCGAGACAGGGTAGGGAGACCCAGTACTTC	CAISESRQGRETQYF
TRBD2	TRBJ2-1	TRBV2	.	TGTGCCAGCAGTGAAAAGCGGGAGGTCTCCTACAATGAGCAGTTCTTC	CASSEKREVSYNEQFF